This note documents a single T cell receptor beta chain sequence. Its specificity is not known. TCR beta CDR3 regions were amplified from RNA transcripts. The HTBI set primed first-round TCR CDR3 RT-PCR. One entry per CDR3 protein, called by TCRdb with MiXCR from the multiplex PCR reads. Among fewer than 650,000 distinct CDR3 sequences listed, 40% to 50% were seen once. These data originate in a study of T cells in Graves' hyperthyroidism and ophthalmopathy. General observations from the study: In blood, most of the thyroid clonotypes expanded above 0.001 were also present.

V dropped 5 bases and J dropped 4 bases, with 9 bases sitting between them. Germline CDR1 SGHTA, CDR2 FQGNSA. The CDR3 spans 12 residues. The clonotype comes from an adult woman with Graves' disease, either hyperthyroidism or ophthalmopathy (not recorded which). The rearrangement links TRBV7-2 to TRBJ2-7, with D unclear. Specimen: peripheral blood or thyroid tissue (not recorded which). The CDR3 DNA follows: TGTGCCAGCAGCCCTCACGCGTACGAGCAGTACTTC. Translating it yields CASSPHAYEQYF.